The present T cell receptor (beta chain) was sequenced within a study of blood T cell repertoires in COVID-19. Looking at the study overall: The analysed material was cDNA or gDNA that came from T cells, B-cell-depleted T cells, or PBMCs.

Participants' own reports of clinical history determined their cohort assignment. Produced via immunoSEQ multiplex PCR; TCRdb's table is partial and in-frame only. The sample lists about 140,000 clones, about 80% seen once, with 1.5% to 2% in the top ten. After removal of 5 bases from V and 6 bases from J, the junction contained 3 bases not matched to a gene. Germline CDR1 is KGHSH and CDR2 is LQKENI. The CDR3 sequence is 14 residues long. The sequence derives from a woman between 18 and 29 years old who had been exposed to COVID-19. Sequencing input: PBMCs or T cells enriched from blood (not recorded which). The rearrangement links TRBV18 to TRBJ2-7; 14 bases match TRBD2. The CDR3 reads CASSGTSGGSEQYF. In DNA, the CDR3 is TGTGCCAGCTCAGGGACTAGCGGGGGCTCCGAGCAGTACTTC.